This T cell receptor beta chain was captured in a study of blood T cell repertoires in COVID-19. The table came from immunoSEQ multiplex PCR; TCRdb's copy has only in-frame clones and leaves some out. The top ten hold 8% to 10% of the sample, which has around 230,000 clones, about four fifths seen once. Trimming stripped 6 bases from V and 1 base from J, with 9 bases between. CDR1 and CDR2 from the germline V gene are SNHLY and FYNNEI. CDR3 length: 13 amino acids. The origin of this receptor is a woman aged 45-60 years with acute or convalescent COVID-19. Sequenced input: peripheral blood. This chain connects TRBV2 to TRBJ1-1; possible D gene TRBD1, 5 bases. The CDR3 loop is CASRNTGNTEAFF. The CDR3 bases are TGTGCCAGCAGAAATACAGGGAACACTGAAGCTTTCTTT.